This T cell receptor beta chain was identified during a study of T cell clonality in common variable immunodeficiency. Most patients and controls had Caucasian heritage. CVID and control samples used equivalent genomic DNA input. Repertoires were generated with immunoSEQ multiplex PCR, while TCRdb's copy carries only in-frame clones and drops some. This repertoire holds fewer than 30,000 clones, and none appear only once. Study-wide findings and caveats: In common variable immunodeficiency, TCR beta chains reportedly carried fewer deletions and N-nucleotide insertions. Repertoire-complication correlations in CVID were limited by patient heterogeneity. Compared with healthy controls, CVID subjects showed increased TCRbeta clonality, mostly in about a third.

V was clipped by 3 bases and J by 7 bases, with 9 bases between them. The CDR3 runs 12 residues. From germline, CDR1 is LNHDA and CDR2 SQIVND (reference sequence). This clone was observed at least ten times. Its antigen is not identified. The read ends 3 residues early relative to the CDR3; the germline J gene fills the gap. The J gene is TRBJ2-5, the V gene TRBV19; D may be TRBD2 (5 bases). This TCR was sampled from a human donor with common variable immunodeficiency. The specimen sequenced was peripheral blood mononuclear cells. Partial CDR3 DNA: TGTGCCAGTAGTATTCGAGGGTCGACC. Protein sequence: CASSIRGST. The entire CDR3 sequence reads CASSIRGSTQYF.